The subject of this entry is one T cell receptor (beta chain). Its antigen is as yet unknown. A multiplex PCR was run with 60 Vbeta primers and 13 Jbeta primers. Produced via immunoSEQ multiplex PCR; TCRdb's table is partial and in-frame only. Counted here are tens of thousands of clones, about 84% occurring once; the ten biggest clones make up about 8%. This sample is drawn from a study of cytomegalovirus exposure and HLA in healthy donors. General study findings and limits: In a later analysis, specific HLA alleles were associated with under 20,000 TCR beta sequences at a 0.05 false discovery rate.

The length of the CDR3 is 11 residues. Per the germline V gene, CDR1 is SQVTM and CDR2 is ANQGSEA. V dropped 7 bases and J dropped 5 bases, with 11 bases sitting between them. The rearrangement uses TRBV29-1 and TRBJ1-1, with D perhaps matching TRBD1 (6 bases). This receptor was obtained from a man aged 18 to 29 in good health and CMV-seropositive. Sequencing was carried out using PBMCs. The CDR3 DNA is TGCAGCGAGAGGGGGTTAACTGAAGCTTTCTTT. It yields the protein CSERGLTEAFF.